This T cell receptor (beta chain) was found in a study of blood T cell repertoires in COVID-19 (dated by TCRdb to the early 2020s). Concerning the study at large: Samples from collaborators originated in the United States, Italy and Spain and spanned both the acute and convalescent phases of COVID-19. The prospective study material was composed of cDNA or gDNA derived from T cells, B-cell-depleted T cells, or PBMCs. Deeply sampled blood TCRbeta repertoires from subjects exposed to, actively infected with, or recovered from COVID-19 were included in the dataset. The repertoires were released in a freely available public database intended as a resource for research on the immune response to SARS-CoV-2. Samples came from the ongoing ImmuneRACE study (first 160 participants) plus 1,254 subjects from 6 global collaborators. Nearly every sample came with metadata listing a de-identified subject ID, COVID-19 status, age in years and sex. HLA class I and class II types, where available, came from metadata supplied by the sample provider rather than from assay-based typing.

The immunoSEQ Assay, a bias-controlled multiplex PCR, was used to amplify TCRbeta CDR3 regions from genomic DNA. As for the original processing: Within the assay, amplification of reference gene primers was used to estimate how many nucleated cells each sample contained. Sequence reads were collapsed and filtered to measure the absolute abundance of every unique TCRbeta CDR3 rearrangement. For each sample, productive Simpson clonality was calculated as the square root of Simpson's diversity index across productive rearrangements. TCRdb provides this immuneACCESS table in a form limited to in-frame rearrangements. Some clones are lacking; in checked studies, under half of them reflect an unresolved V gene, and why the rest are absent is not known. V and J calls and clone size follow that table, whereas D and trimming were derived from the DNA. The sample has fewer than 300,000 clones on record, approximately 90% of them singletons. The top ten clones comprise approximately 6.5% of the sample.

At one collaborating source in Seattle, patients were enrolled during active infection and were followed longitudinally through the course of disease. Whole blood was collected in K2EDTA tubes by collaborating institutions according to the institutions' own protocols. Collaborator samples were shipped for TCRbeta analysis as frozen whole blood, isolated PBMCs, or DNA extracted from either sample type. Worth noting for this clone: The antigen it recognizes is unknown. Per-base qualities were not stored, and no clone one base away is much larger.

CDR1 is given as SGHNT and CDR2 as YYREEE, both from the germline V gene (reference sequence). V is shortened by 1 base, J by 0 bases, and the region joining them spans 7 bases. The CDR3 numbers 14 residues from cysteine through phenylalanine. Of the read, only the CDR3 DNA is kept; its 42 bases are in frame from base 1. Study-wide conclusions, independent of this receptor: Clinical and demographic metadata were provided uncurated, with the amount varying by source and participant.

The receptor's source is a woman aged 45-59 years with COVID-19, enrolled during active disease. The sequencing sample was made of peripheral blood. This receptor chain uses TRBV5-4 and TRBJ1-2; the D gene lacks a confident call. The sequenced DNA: TGTGCCAGCAGCTTGACAGCAGCTAACTATGGCTACACCTTC. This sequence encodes CASSLTAANYGYTF.